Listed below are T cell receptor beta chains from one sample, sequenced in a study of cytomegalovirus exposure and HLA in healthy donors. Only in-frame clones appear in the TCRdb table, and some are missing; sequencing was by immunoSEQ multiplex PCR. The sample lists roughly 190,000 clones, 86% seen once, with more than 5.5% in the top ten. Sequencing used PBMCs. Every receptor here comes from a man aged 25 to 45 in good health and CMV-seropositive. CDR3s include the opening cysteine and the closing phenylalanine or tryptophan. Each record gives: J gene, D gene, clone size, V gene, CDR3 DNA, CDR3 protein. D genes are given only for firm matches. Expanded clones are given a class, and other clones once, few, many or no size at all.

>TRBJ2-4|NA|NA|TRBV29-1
TGCAGCGGGTCGGGGGACGGTAACATTCAGTACTTC
CSGSGDGNIQYF
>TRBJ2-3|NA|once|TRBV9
TGTGCCAGCTCTTCTAGCGCCCCTAGCACAGATATGCAGTATTTT
CASSSSAPSTDMQYF
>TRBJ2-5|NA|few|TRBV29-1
TGCAGCGTGGGGGGTGGGTTTTGGGCCTACCAAGAGACCCAGTACTTC
CSVGGGFWAYQETQYF
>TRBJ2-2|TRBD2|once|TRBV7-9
TGTGCCAGCAGCCCTACTAGCGGGAGGGCCGGGGAGCTGTTTTTT
CASSPTSGRAGELFF
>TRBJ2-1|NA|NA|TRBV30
TGTGCCTGGAGACAGGGACAATACAATGAGCAGTTCTTC
CAWRQGQYNEQFF
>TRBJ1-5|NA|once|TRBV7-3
TGTGCCAGCAGCAACGACCGGGCTCAGCCCCAGCATTTT
CASSNDRAQPQHF
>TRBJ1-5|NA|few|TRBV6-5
TGTGCCAGCAGTTGGGATAGAAATCAGCCCCAGCATTTT
CASSWDRNQPQHF
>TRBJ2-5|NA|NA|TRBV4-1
TGCGCCAGCAGCCAAGACTCGGGGCCGGCCAACGGGCAGACCCAGTACTTC
CASSQDSGPANGQTQYF
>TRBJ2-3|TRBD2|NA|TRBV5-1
TGCGCCAGCAGCCAAAAACTAGCGGGGGGCCGCACAGATACGCAGTATTTT
CASSQKLAGGRTDTQYF
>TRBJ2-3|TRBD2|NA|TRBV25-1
TGTGCCAGCAGCGAAGAGAGATGGCTAGCGGGAGGGACAGATACGCAGTATTTT
CASSEERWLAGGTDTQYF
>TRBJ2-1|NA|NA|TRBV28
TGTGCCAGCAGTTTATCTGCTAGTTACTACAATGAGCAGTTCTTC
CASSLSASYYNEQFF
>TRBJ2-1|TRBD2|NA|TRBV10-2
TGCGCCAGCAGCCCCATTTCGACTAGCGTCAATGAGCAGTTCTTC
CASSPISTSVNEQFF
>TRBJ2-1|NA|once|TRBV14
TGTGCCAGCAGCCAGGGAAATGAGCAGTTCTTC
CASSQGNEQFF
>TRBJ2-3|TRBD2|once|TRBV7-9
TGTGCCAGCAGCCCCATTAGCGGGTACACAGATACGCAGTATTTT
CASSPISGYTDTQYF
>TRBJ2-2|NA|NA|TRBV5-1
TGCGCCAGCAGCCCCGGGAGTTCCGGGGAGCTGTTTTTT
CASSPGSSGELFF
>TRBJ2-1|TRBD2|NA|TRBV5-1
TGCGCCAGCAGTTCTGGACTAGCGGGCACCTACAATGAGCAGTTCTTC
CASSSGLAGTYNEQFF
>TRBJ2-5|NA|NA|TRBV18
TGTGCCAGCCAAGACATGCTCCAAGAGACCCAGTACTTC
CASQDMLQETQYF
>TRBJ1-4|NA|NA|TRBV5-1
TGCGCCAGCAGCTTGGAGACACTTACAACTAATGAAAAACTGTTTTTT
CASSLETLTTNEKLFF
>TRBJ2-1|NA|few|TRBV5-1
TGCGCCAGCAGCTTGATTTACGGGGCCACGAATGAGCAGTTCTTC
CASSLIYGATNEQFF
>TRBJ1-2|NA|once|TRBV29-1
TGCAGCGTTGATCAACTATCGGAGTCTGGCTACACCTTC
CSVDQLSESGYTF
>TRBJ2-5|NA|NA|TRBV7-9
TGTGCCAGCAGCTTAGCGGAAGAGACCCAGTACTTC
CASSLAEETQYF
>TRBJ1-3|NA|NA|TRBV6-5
TGTGCCAGCAGTTATGGGGGGCAGGTTGGAAACACCATATATTTT
CASSYGGQVGNTIYF
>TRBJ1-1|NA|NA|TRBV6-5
TGTGCCAGCAGTTTACAGGGCTACACTGAAGCTTTCTTT
CASSLQGYTEAFF
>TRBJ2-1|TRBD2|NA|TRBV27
TGTGCCAGCAGTTTCGGGACTAGCGGGAGTGATGAGCAGTTCTTC
CASSFGTSGSDEQFF
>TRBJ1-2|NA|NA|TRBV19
TGTGCCAGTAGTATAATCACGGGAGGCACTGGCTACACCTTC
CASSIITGGTGYTF
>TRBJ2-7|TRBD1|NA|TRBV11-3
TGTGCCAGCAGCTATACAGGGGGTTCCTACGAGCAGTACTTC
CASSYTGGSYEQYF
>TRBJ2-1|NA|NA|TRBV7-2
TGTGCCAGCAGCTCCTTAGGTTTGCAGTTCTTC
CASSSLGLQFF
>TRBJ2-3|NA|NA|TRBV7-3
TGTGCCAGCAGCTTAACTGGGGGTAGGCAGGAGACAGATACGCAGTATTTT
CASSLTGGRQETDTQYF
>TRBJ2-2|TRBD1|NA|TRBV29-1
TGCAGCGTGCTAGAGAGGGGGCGGGTCACCGGGGAGCTGTTTTTT
CSVLERGRVTGELFF
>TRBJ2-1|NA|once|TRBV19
TGTGCCAGTAGTATTGAGGGGGGGGCCTACAATGAGCAGTTCTTC
CASSIEGGAYNEQFF
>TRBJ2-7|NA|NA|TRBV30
TGTGCCTGGAGCTTACAGGGTGACGAGCAGTACTTC
CAWSLQGDEQYF
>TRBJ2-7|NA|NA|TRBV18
TGTGCCAGCTCCCCATCCCTCGGAGGCTCCTACGAGCAGTACTTC
CASSPSLGGSYEQYF
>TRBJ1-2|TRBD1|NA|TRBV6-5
TGTGCCAGCACCGAGGGGACAGGCTTTAACTATGGCTACACCTTC
CASTEGTGFNYGYTF
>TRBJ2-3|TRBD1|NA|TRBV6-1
TGTGCCAGCGCGCAGGGGGAACGGGTCACAGATACGCAGTATTTT
CASAQGERVTDTQYF
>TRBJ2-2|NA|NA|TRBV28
TGTGCCAGCAAGGTCGACCCTACTCACACCGGGGAGCTGTTTTTT
CASKVDPTHTGELFF
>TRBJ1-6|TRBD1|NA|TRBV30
TGTGCCTGGGAAACAGGGGGAAATTCACCCCTCCACTTT
CAWETGGNSPLHF
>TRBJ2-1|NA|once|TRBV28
TGTGCCAGCGGAACACAGATTTCCTACAATGAGCAGTTCTTC
CASGTQISYNEQFF
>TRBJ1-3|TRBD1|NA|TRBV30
TGTGCCTGGAGTACTCCCCACAGGGGTGGAAACACCATATATTTT
CAWSTPHRGGNTIYF
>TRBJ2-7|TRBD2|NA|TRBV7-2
TGTGCCGTTACCCGGCGGGAGGGTTACGAGCAGTACTTC
CAVTRREGYEQYF
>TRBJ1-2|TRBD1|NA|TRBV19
TGTGCCAGTAGGGACAGGGGGCCATTGGTAGATGGCTACACCTTC
CASRDRGPLVDGYTF